This is a list of T cell receptor beta chains from one sample in a study of response to subunit inactivated influenza vaccine. TCRdb re-called the RT-PCR reads through MiXCR, storing one row per CDR3 protein. The table records roughly 700,000 distinct CDR3 sequences, 11% to 15% of them present only once. The sequenced sample was PBMCs from blood, obtained 14 to 15 days before vaccination. Receptor source: a man aged 45 to 65 who received an inactivated influenza vaccine. The CDR3 runs from the conserved cysteine through the conserved F or W. A D gene is named only where the DNA matches it firmly. For some rows the clone size is stated as once, few or many, or as a class when expanded; others skip it.

cdr3_nt,cdr3_aa,d_call,clone_size,j_call,v_call
TGTGCCAGCAGCACTCTTAGGACAGCTTCTAATGAAAAACTGTTTTTT,CASSTLRTASNEKLFF,.,many,TRBJ1-4,TRBV11-2
TGTGCCAGCAGTTACTCAATTACAGACGAGCAGTACTTC,CASSYSITDEQYF,.,few,TRBJ2-7,TRBV6-5
TGTGCCAGCAGTGAATCGCAGGGTCGCCGAAAAGAGACCCAGTACTTC,CASSESQGRRKETQYF,.,few,TRBJ2-5,TRBV2
TGTGCCAGCAGCCTGCGGGGGATTAGCCCCGCCTACGAGCAGTACTTC,CASSLRGISPAYEQYF,TRBD2,few,TRBJ2-7,TRBV28
TGTGCCAGCAGTCGGGAGGTTGCCTCCTACAATGAGCAGTTCTTC,CASSREVASYNEQFF,TRBD2,many,TRBJ2-1,TRBV7-2
TGTGCCAGCAGCTCAATACAGGGATATGAGCAGTTCTTC,CASSSIQGYEQFF,.,.,TRBJ2-1,TRBV7-2
TGTGCCAGCAGTTTGGGGACAGGGTTAGGAGGGGGCCAAGAGACCCAGTACTTC,CASSLGTGLGGGQETQYF,TRBD1,.,TRBJ2-5,TRBV27
TGTGCCACCACCCAAGTGACAGGGGCCACCGGGGAGCTGTTTTTT,CATTQVTGATGELFF,TRBD1,.,TRBJ2-2,TRBV3-1
TGCGCCAGCAGCTTGGCCGCCCTAGCGGGCAACGGCGAGCAGTTCTTC,CASSLAALAGNGEQFF,TRBD2,.,TRBJ2-1,TRBV5-1
TGTGCCAGCAGTGTAACAGGTTCGGCTGAAGCTTTCTTT,CASSVTGSAEAFF,.,few,TRBJ1-1,TRBV6-1
TGTGCCAGCAGCTGGTTAGCGGTCCAAGAGACCCAGTACTTC,CASSWLAVQETQYF,.,.,TRBJ2-5,TRBV7-2
TGTGCCATCAAGGGAACTCGGGGGATGAACACTGAAGCTTTCTTT,CAIKGTRGMNTEAFF,.,few,TRBJ1-1,TRBV10-3
TGTGCCAGCAGTTTAGCGCCATGGGACAGGGAGGGCAATGAGCAGTTCTTC,CASSLAPWDREGNEQFF,TRBD1,.,TRBJ2-1,TRBV12-3/TRBV12-4
TGTGCCAGCAGAAGAGCGGGAGCCTCCTACAATGAGCAGTTCTTC,CASRRAGASYNEQFF,TRBD2,.,TRBJ2-1,TRBV6-2/TRBV6-3
TGTGCCACCAGCCCCCCTTCTGGGGAAAAACTGTTTTTT,CATSPPSGEKLFF,.,few,TRBJ1-4,TRBV15
TGCGCCAGCAGCCAACCACAAACCTACGAGCAGTACTTC,CASSQPQTYEQYF,.,many,TRBJ2-7,TRBV4-1
TGTGCCAGCAGTTCAGGGGGCACCATATATTTT,CASSSGGTIYF,TRBD1,few,TRBJ1-3,TRBV12-3/TRBV12-4
TGTGCCAGCAGTTTCCAGGCAGCCAATGAGCAGTTCTTC,CASSFQAANEQFF,.,.,TRBJ2-1,TRBV12-3/TRBV12-4
TGCAGTGCTAGGGTGGGCGGGGGCGTAGAGACCCAGTACTTC,CSARVGGGVETQYF,.,few,TRBJ2-5,TRBV20-1
TGTGCCAGTAGTAGGACCACTCGATCACCCTACAATGAGCAGTTCTTC,CASSRTTRSPYNEQFF,.,.,TRBJ2-1,TRBV19
TGTGCCAGCAGTCCCCTGACTAGCGGGGGGGCGTGGGAGCAGTACTTC,CASSPLTSGGAWEQYF,TRBD2,.,TRBJ2-7,TRBV6-1
TGTGCCAGCAGTTTTACTAGCGGGGGGGTGTGGTATTTT,CASSFTSGGVWYF,TRBD2,.,TRBJ2-3,TRBV27
TGTGCCAGCAGTTTACGGGACAGTGGGGAGACCCAGTACTTC,CASSLRDSGETQYF,TRBD1,many,TRBJ2-5,TRBV28
TGCGCCAGCAGCTTTACAGCGAAAAAAGAGACCCAGTACTTC,CASSFTAKKETQYF,.,few,TRBJ2-5,TRBV5-1
TGTGCCAGCAGCGTAGCGGGGGAGAGAGAGACCCAGTACTTC,CASSVAGERETQYF,.,.,TRBJ2-5,TRBV9
TGCAGTGCTAGCCCTCTAGCGTATCAAGAGACCCAGTACTTC,CSASPLAYQETQYF,.,few,TRBJ2-5,TRBV20-1
TGTGCCAGCAGCCCCACAGGGGCCAGCACAGATACGCAGTATTTT,CASSPTGASTDTQYF,TRBD1,few,TRBJ2-3,TRBV7-7
TGTGCCAGCAGTTATGGCGTAGAGCGCTCCTACAATGAGCAGTTCTTC,CASSYGVERSYNEQFF,.,once,TRBJ2-1,TRBV6-5
TGTGCCAGCAGCTCCGGACAAAATCAGCCCCAGCATTTT,CASSSGQNQPQHF,.,many,TRBJ1-5,TRBV9
TGTGCCAGCAGCTTAGCAACTATGCGCAATCAGCCCCAGCATTTT,CASSLATMRNQPQHF,.,few,TRBJ1-5,TRBV7-8
TGCGCCAGCAGCCTAGGGACTAGCGGGGTTTCCCATGAGCAGTTCTTC,CASSLGTSGVSHEQFF,TRBD2,many,TRBJ2-1,TRBV4-1
TGTGCCAGCAGCCTAACAACAGGACGGTGGGCTGAAGCTTTCTTT,CASSLTTGRWAEAFF,.,.,TRBJ1-1,TRBV11-1
TGTGCCAGCAGCACCCGGCACACGGCTGCCTACGAGCAGTACTTC,CASSTRHTAAYEQYF,.,.,TRBJ2-7,TRBV3-1
TGTGCCAGCAGTCTAAGAGCGGGAGCACCCAATCGGGCAGATACGCAGTATTTT,CASSLRAGAPNRADTQYF,TRBD2,few,TRBJ2-3,TRBV28
TGCGCCAGCAGCTTGCTGGGGGCACCTAATGAAAAACTGTTTTTT,CASSLLGAPNEKLFF,.,many,TRBJ1-4,TRBV5-1
TGTGCCAGCAGTCCGGGACAGACAACGAACACCGGGGAGCTGTTTTTT,CASSPGQTTNTGELFF,TRBD1,few,TRBJ2-2,TRBV11-2
TGTGCCAGCAGCCCTACCCGCGACTCTTACAATGAGCAGTTCTTC,CASSPTRDSYNEQFF,.,few,TRBJ2-1,TRBV28
TGTGCCAGCCGGGGGACACAAACCGGGGAGCTGTTTTTT,CASRGTQTGELFF,.,few,TRBJ2-2,TRBV7-8
TGCAGCGTCCGACAGGGGCACACTGAAGCTTTCTTT,CSVRQGHTEAFF,TRBD1,.,TRBJ1-1,TRBV29-1
TGTGCCAGCAGTAATACAGTAAACACCGGGGAGCTGTTTTTT,CASSNTVNTGELFF,.,many,TRBJ2-2,TRBV6-2/TRBV6-3
TGCGCCAGCAAGGGCAGTTTCAACGCTGAAGCTTTCTTT,CASKGSFNAEAFF,.,.,TRBJ1-1,TRBV10-2
TGCAGTGCTAGGACCCCCATGGCGGGGGGGCGATACAATGAGCAGTTCTTC,CSARTPMAGGRYNEQFF,TRBD2,.,TRBJ2-1,TRBV20-1